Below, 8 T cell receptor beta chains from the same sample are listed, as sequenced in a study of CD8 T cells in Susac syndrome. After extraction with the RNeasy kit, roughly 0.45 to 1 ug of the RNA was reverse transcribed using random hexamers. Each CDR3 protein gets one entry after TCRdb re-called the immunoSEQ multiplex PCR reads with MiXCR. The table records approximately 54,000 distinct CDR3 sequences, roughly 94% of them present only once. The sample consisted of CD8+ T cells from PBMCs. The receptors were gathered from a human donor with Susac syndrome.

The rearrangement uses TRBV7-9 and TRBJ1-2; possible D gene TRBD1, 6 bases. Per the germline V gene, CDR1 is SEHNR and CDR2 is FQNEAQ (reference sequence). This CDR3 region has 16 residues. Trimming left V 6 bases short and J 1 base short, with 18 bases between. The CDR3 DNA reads TGTGCCAGCAGACCTGGAGACAGGCCGATTAACTATGGCTACACCTTC. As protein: CASRPGDRPINYGYTF.

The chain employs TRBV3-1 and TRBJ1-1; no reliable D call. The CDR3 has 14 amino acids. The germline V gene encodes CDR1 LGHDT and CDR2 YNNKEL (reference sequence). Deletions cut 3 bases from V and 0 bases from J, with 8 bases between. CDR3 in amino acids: CASSQGRVNTEAFF. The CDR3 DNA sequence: TGTGCCAGCAGCCAGGGTCGGGTGAACACTGAAGCTTTCTTT.

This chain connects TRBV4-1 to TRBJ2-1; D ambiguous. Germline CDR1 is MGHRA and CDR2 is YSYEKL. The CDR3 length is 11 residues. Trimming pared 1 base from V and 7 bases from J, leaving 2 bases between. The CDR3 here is CASSQANEQFF. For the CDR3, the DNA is TGCGCCAGCAGCCAAGCTAATGAGCAGTTCTTC.

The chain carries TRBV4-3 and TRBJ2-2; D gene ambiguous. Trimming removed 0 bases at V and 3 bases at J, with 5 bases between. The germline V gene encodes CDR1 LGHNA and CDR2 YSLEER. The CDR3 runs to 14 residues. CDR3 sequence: CASSQERYTGELFF. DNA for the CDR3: TGCGCCAGCAGCCAAGAGCGGTACACCGGGGAGCTGTTTTTT.

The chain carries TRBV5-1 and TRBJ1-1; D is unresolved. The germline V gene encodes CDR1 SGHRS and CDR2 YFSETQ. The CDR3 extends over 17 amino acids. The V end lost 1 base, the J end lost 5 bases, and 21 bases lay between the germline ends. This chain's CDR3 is CASSLLGRETKWTEAFF. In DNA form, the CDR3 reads TGCGCCAGCAGCTTGCTAGGACGGGAGACCAAGTGGACTGAAGCTTTCTTT.

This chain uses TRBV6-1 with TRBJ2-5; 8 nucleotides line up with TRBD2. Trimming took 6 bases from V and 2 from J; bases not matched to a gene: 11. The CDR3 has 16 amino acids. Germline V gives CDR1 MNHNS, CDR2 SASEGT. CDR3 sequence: CASSDLDKRGQETQYF. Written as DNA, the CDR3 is TGTGCCAGCAGCGATTTAGACAAGCGGGGGCAAGAGACCCAGTACTTC.

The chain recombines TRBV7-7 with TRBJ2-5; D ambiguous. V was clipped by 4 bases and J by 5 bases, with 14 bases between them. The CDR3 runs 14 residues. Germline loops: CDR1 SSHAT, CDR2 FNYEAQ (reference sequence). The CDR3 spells CASSYRQSGETQYF. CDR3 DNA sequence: TGTGCCAGCAGCTACCGGCAAAGTGGTGAGACCCAGTACTTC.

CDR3 bases: TGCAGTGCTAGCAAAGGGGGAGTGACCTCTGGGGCCAACGTCCTGACTTTC. Its protein is CSASKGGVTSGANVLTF. This chain uses TRBV20-1 with TRBJ2-6, with D possibly being TRBD1 (6 bases). Germline assignment: CDR1 DFQATT and CDR2 SNEGSKA (reference sequence). V lost 3 bases, J lost 0 bases, and 15 bases lay in between. The length of the CDR3 is 17 residues.